The present entry profiles one T cell receptor beta chain with its context. Unmatched junction bases numbered 2, after V lost 1 base and J lost 2 bases. The CDR3 contains 15 residues. Germline CDR1 and CDR2: LNHNV and YYDKDF (reference sequence). The data derive from a study of blood T cell repertoires in COVID-19. Overall study context: The study drew acute and convalescent COVID-19 samples from the United States, Italy and Spain.

Using immunoSEQ multiplex PCR, the repertoire was profiled, and TCRdb retains in-frame clones only, with some absent. The top ten hold around 10% of the sample, which has around 280,000 clones, roughly 86% seen once. This clonotype was sampled from a woman aged 25 to 39 with COVID-19, enrolled during active disease. The chain joins TRBV15 to TRBJ2-7; 10 bases match TRBD2. The sequenced sample consisted of peripheral blood. CDR3 region: CATSRGTSGTYEQYF. The CDR3 DNA sequence: TGTGCCACCAGCAGAGGGACTAGCGGCACCTACGAGCAGTACTTC.